This entry lists 18 T cell receptor beta chains sequenced from one sample in a study of T cells in Graves' hyperthyroidism and ophthalmopathy. RNA transcripts provided the source from which TCR beta CDR3 regions were amplified. The study used the HTBI primer set for a first-round RT-PCR of the TCR CDR3. One entry per CDR3 protein results from TCRdb running MiXCR on the multiplex PCR reads. Of 640,000 or so distinct CDR3 sequences in the sample, approximately 14% were seen once. Material: blood. The receptors come from a woman between 18 and 30 years old with Graves' ophthalmopathy.

This clonotype was seen repeatedly, ten times or more. The rearrangement links TRBV28 to TRBJ1-4; 9 bases match TRBD1. V shed 8 bases and J 3 bases; nucleotides not matched to a gene: 7. This CDR3 is built from 15 residues. The V gene's germline CDR1 is MDHEN and CDR2 SYDVKM. The CDR3 bases are TGTGCCAGCGGCCTGACAGGGGGAGCTAATGAAAAACTGTTTTTT. Translating gives CASGLTGGANEKLFF.

This clonotype was counted ten times or more. The V and J genes are TRBV6-2 or TRBV6-3 and TRBJ1-1; D not certain. The germline CDR1 and CDR2 sequences are MNHEY and SVGEGT. The CDR3 totals 15 residues. Trimming took 0 bases from V and 5 from J, leaving 13 bases between them. CDR3 in DNA: TGTGCCAGCAGTTACTCGTTAGAATTCGGGACTGAAGCTTTCTTT. Amino acid sequence: CASSYSLEFGTEAFF.

This sequence joins TRBV6-1 and TRBJ2-7, with D uncertain. The CDR3 covers 12 residues. With 5 bases removed from V and 6 bases from J, the gap between germline ends came to 11 bases. The germline CDR1 and CDR2 sequences are MNHNS and SASEGT. This CDR3 is CASSIPGPEQYF. The CDR3 DNA is TGTGCCAGCAGTATCCCTGGTCCCGAGCAGTACTTC.

The chain recombines TRBV7-3 with TRBJ1-6; possible D gene TRBD1, 5 bases. The CDR3 covers 16 residues. Germline values: CDR1 SGHTA, CDR2 FQGTGA. V lost 1 base to trimming and J lost 0 bases, with 7 bases between them. Here the CDR3 reads CASSLNGASYNSPLHF. CDR3 nucleotide sequence: TGTGCCAGCAGCTTAAACGGGGCCTCCTATAATTCACCCCTCCACTTT.

This clonotype was counted only a few times. The J gene is TRBJ1-1, the V gene TRBV28, with TRBD1 as a possible D gene (5 bases). Trimming stripped 6 bases from V and 6 bases from J, with 14 bases between. The germline gives CDR1 MDHEN, CDR2 SYDVKM. The CDR3 length is 13 residues. CDR3 sequence: CASSTAVGAEAFF. The CDR3 coding sequence is TGTGCCAGCAGCACGGCCGTGGGGGCTGAAGCTTTCTTT.

This clonotype was detected only once. This sequence joins TRBV29-1 and TRBJ2-5, with 7 bases identical to TRBD1. The CDR3 sequence is 13 residues long. CDR1 is SQVTM, CDR2 ANQGSEA, per germline. J was trimmed by 3 bases and V by 7 bases; bases with no gene match: 8. The CDR3 is CSGTGTAKETQYF. CDR3 coding DNA: TGCAGCGGAACCGGGACAGCCAAAGAGACCCAGTACTTC.

Concerning this clonotype: This may arise from a read error, as a much more abundant clone is one base away. The CDR3 sequence is CASSYPGEQYF. The CDR3 DNA follows: TGTGCCAGCAGTTACCCGGGAGAGCAGTACTTC. The chain recombines TRBV28 with TRBJ2-7; TRBD2 might be the D (5 bases). The CDR3 sequence is 11 residues long. Looked up from germline, CDR1 is MDHEN and CDR2 is SYDVKM. V was pared by 4 bases and J by 7 bases, with 8 bases between.

In this sample, this clonotype turned up many times. V and J are TRBV3-1 and TRBJ2-3; D not resolved. The V and J ends lost 1 base and 2 bases respectively, with 4 bases between them. Germline V lookup: CDR1 LGHDT, CDR2 YNNKEL (reference sequence). This CDR3 spans 13 amino acids. The CDR3: CASSQGFTDTQYF. The CDR3 DNA reads TGTGCCAGCAGCCAAGGCTTCACAGATACGCAGTATTTT.

This clonotype showed up many times. The chain is built from TRBV7-3 and TRBJ2-7; D is uncertain. The V end was cut by 2 bases, the J end by 3 bases, with 8 bases between. This CDR3 is built from 13 residues. CDR1 is SGHTA and CDR2 is FQGTGA in the germline V gene. The CDR3 DNA is TGTGCCAGCAGCTTAGGGTCCTACTACGAGCAGTACTTC. This sequence encodes CASSLGSYYEQYF. The full variable domain, with the rest looked up from reference TRBV7-3 and TRBJ2-7, is GAGVSQTPSNKVTEKGKYVELRCDPISGHTALYWYRQSLGQGPEFLIYFQGTGAADDSGLPNDRFFAVRPEGSVSTLKIQRTERGDSAVYLCASSLGSYYEQYFGPGTRLTVT.

The chain carries TRBV5-5 and TRBJ2-1; TRBD2 agrees at 10 bases. Germline assignment: CDR1 SGHKS and CDR2 YYEKEE (reference sequence). This CDR3 region has 18 residues. Trimming removed 4 bases from V and 1 base from J; junction bases left unmatched: 11. CDR3 in DNA: TGTGCCAGCAGCAGAATGGGACTAGCGTTAGGATCCTACAATGAGCAGTTCTTC. Translated: CASSRMGLALGSYNEQFF.

This clonotype showed up just a few times. The chain carries TRBV20-1 and TRBJ1-5; TRBD1 matches 9 bases. The CDR3 runs 16 residues. Germline V CDR1 and CDR2: DFQATT, SNEGSKA (reference sequence). Germline trimming cut 0 bases from V and 4 bases from J; bases unmatched to any gene: 7. The CDR3 spells CSARDLTGGGNQPQHF. The CDR3 region has the DNA TGCAGTGCTAGAGATCTCACAGGGGGCGGAAATCAGCCCCAGCATTTT.

This clonotype occurred once. The gene calls are TRBV2 and TRBJ1-1, with 8 bases aligning to TRBD1. Trimming at V came to 6 bases and at J to 7 bases, leaving 4 bases not matched to a gene. Germline lookup yields CDR1 SNHLY and CDR2 FYNNEI. The CDR3 loop spans 12 amino acids. CDR3 in amino acids: CASSGQGNEAFF. CDR3 nucleotide sequence: TGTGCCAGCAGCGGACAGGGAAATGAAGCTTTCTTT.

CDR3 sequence (DNA): TGTGCCAGCAGGCCCACAGACTATGGCTACACCTTC. Translation: CASRPTDYGYTF. The chain is built from TRBV2 and TRBJ1-2; D call uncertain. This CDR3 comprises 12 residues. V shed 6 bases and J shed 3 bases, with 8 bases lying between them. CDR1 SNHLY and CDR2 FYNNEI come from the germline V gene.

This clonotype was counted many times. The rearrangement uses TRBV28 and TRBJ2-7; 9 bases align to TRBD1. Germline loops: CDR1 MDHEN, CDR2 SYDVKM. The V gene end was trimmed by 5 bases and the J gene end by 0 bases; junction bases not matched to a gene: 8. CDR3 length equals 16 residues. CDR3: CASSLQGAGFSYEQYF. The DNA for the CDR3 is TGTGCCAGCAGTCTACAGGGGGCGGGGTTCTCCTACGAGCAGTACTTC.

This clonotype was found many times. This chain links TRBV25-1 with TRBJ2-5; the match to TRBD2 covers 7 bases. The CDR3 is made up of 16 amino acids. V dropped 2 bases and J dropped 5; count of bases not matched to a gene: 11. Germline CDR1 is MGHDK and CDR2 is SYGVNS. The CDR3 DNA is TGTGCCAGCAGTGAAGCGGGAGAGGTTCGTGAGGAGACCCAGTACTTC. Translated: CASSEAGEVREETQYF.

This clonotype was seen at least ten times. The chain is built from TRBV3-1 and TRBJ2-5; no clear D gene. Looked up from germline, CDR1 is LGHDT and CDR2 is YNNKEL (reference sequence). The CDR3 is made up of 16 amino acids. V was clipped by 4 bases and J by 0 bases, with 15 bases between them. CDR3 amino acids: CASSRYSTMYQETQYF. In nucleotides, the CDR3 is TGTGCCAGCAGCCGATATAGTACCATGTACCAAGAGACCCAGTACTTC.

With regard to this clonotype: A much larger clone differs from this one at a single base, so this may be a read error. CDR3 residues: CAGSRPGLAGEEQYF. The CDR3 DNA is TGTGCCGGCTCACGCCCGGGACTAGCGGGAGAAGAGCAGTACTTC. The chain recombines TRBV18 with TRBJ2-7; TRBD2 aligns across 14 bases. Germline CDR1 is KGHSH and CDR2 is LQKENI. The CDR3 spans 15 residues.

The table lists this clonotype with many counts. The chain couples TRBV29-1 to TRBJ1-2; tentative D call: TRBD1 (5 bases). V was cut by 1 base and J by 5 bases, with 14 bases left in between. This CDR3 region has 14 residues. Germline lookup yields CDR1 SQVTM and CDR2 ANQGSEA. CDR3 region: CSVEGTRTRYGYTF. DNA for the CDR3: TGCAGCGTTGAAGGGACAAGGACCCGATATGGCTACACCTTC.